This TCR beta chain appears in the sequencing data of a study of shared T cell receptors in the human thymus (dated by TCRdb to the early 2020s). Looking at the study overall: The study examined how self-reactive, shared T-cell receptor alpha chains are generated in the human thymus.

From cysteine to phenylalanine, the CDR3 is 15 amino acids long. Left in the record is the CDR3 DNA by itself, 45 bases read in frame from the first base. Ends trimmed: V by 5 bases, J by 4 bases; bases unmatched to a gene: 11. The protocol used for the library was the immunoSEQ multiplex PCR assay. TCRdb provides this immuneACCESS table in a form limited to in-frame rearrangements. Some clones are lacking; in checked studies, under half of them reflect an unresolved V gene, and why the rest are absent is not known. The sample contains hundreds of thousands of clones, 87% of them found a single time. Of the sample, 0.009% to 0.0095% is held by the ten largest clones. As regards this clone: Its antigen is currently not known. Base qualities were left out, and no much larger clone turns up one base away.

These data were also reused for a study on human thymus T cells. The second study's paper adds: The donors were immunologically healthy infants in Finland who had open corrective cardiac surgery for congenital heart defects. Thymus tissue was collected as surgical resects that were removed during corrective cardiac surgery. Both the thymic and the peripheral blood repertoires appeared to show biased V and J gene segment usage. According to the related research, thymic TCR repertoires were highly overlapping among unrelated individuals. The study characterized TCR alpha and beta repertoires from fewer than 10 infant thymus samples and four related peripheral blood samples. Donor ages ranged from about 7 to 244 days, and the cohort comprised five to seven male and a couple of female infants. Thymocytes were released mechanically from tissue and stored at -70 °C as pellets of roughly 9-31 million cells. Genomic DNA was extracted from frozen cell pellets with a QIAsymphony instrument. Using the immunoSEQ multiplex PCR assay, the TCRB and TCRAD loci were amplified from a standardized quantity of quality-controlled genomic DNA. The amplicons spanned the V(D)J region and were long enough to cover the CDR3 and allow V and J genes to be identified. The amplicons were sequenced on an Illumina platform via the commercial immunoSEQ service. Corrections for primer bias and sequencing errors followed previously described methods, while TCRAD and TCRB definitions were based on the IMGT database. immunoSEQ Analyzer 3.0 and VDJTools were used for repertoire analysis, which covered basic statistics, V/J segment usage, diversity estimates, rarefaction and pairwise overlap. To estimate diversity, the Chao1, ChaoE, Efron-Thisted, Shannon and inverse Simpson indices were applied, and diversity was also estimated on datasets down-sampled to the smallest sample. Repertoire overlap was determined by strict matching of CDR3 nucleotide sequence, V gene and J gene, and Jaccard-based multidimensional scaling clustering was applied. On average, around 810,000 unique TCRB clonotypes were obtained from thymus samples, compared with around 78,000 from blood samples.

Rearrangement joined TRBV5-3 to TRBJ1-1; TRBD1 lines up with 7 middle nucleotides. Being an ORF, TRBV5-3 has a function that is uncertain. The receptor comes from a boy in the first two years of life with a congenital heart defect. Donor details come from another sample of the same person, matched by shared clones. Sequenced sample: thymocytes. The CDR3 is CARRVGATGSTEAFF. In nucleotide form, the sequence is TGTGCCAGAAGGGTGGGGGCGACAGGGAGCACTGAAGCTTTCTTT.